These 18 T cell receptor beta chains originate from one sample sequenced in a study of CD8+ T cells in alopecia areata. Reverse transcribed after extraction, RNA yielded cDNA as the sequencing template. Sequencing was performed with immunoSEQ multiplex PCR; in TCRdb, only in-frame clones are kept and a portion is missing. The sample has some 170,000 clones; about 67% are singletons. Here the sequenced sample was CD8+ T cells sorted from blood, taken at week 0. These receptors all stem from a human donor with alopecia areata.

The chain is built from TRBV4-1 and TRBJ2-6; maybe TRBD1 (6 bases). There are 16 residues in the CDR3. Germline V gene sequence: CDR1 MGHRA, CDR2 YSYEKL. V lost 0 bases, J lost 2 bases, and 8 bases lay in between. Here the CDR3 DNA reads TGCGCCAGCAGCCAAGAAAGGGGGACTGGGGCCAACGTCCTGACTTTC. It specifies CASSQERGTGANVLTF.

CDR3: CASSRRGVNTEAFF. In nucleotides, the CDR3 is TGTGCCAGCAGCCGGAGGGGGGTGAACACTGAAGCTTTCTTT. This chain joins TRBV13 and TRBJ1-1; weak D call: TRBD1 (6 bases). CDR1 and CDR2 from the germline V gene are PRHDT and FYEKMQ (reference sequence). The CDR3 runs to 14 residues. V was cut by 5 bases and J by 0 bases, with 10 bases left in between.

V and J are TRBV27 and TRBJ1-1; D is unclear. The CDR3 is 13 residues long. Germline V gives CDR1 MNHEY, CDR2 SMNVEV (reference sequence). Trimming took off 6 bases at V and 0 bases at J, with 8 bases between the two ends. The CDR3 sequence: CASSVGMNTEAFF. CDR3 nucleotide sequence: TGTGCCAGCAGCGTTGGAATGAACACTGAAGCTTTCTTT.

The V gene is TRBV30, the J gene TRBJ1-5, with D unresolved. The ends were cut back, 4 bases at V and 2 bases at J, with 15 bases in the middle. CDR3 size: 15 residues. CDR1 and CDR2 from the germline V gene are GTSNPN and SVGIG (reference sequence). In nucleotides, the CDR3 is TGTGCCTGGATATTTCGCCGAGATGGCAATCAGCCCCAGCATTTT. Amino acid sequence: CAWIFRRDGNQPQHF.

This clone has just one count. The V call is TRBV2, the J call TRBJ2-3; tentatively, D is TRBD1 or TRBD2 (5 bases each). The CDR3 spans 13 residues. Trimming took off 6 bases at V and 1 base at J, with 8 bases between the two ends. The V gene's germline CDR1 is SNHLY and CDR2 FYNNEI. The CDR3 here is CASRGPGTDTQYF. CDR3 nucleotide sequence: TGTGCCAGCAGGGGACCCGGCACAGATACGCAGTATTTT.

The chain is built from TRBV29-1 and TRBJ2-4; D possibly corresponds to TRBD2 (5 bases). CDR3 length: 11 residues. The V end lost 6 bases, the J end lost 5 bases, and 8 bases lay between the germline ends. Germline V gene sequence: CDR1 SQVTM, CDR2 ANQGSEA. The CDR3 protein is CSVRTENIQYF. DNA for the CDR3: TGCAGCGTACGGACTGAAAACATTCAGTACTTC.

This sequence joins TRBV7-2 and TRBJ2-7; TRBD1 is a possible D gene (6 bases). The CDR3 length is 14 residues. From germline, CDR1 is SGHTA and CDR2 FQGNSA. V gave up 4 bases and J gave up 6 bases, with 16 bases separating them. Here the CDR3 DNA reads TGTGCCAGCAGCTCCCCGGGACAATATTTCGAGCAGTACTTC. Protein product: CASSSPGQYFEQYF. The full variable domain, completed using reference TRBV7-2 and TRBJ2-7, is GAGVSQSPSNKVTEKGKDVELRCDPISGHTALYWYRQSLGQGLEFLIYFQGNSAPDKSGLPSDRFSAERTGGSVSTLTIQRTQQEDSAVYLCASSSPGQYFEQYFGPGTRLTVT.

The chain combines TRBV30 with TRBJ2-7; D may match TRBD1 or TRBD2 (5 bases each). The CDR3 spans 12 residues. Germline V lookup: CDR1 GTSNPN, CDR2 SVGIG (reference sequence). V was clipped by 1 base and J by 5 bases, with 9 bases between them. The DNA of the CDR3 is TGTGCCTGGAGTGAAGGGGACGACGAGCAGTACTTC. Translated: CAWSEGDDEQYF.

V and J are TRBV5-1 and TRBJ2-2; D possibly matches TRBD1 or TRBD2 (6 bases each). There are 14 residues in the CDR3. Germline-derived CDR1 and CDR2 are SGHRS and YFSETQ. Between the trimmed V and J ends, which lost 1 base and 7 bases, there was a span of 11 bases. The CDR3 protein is CASSLTGGDGELFF. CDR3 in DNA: TGCGCCAGCAGCTTGACCGGGGGCGACGGGGAGCTGTTTTTT.

CDR3 in DNA: TGTGCCAGCAGTTTGTCGGGGAGTAGCACTGAAGCTTTCTTT. Protein: CASSLSGSSTEAFF. The V and J genes are TRBV5-6 and TRBJ1-1; D remains ambiguous. The germline gives CDR1 SGHDT, CDR2 YYEEEE. Trimming took off 5 bases at V and 4 bases at J, with 15 bases between the two ends. This CDR3 comprises 14 residues. Full variable domain (outside the CDR3, taken from reference TRBV5-6 and TRBJ1-1): DAGVTQSPTHLIKTRGQQVTLRCSPKSGHDTVSWYQQALGQGPQFIFQYYEEEERQRGNFPDRFSGHQFPNYSSELNVNALLLGDSALYLCASSLSGSSTEAFFGQGTRLTVV.

The CDR3 nucleotides read TGTGCCAGCAGTTCTGAAGCGGGGGGGAGCTACGAGCAGTACTTC. Translating it yields CASSSEAGGSYEQYF. The chain recombines TRBV27 with TRBJ2-7; 10 nucleotides agree with TRBD2. The CDR3 runs 15 residues. Germline lookup yields CDR1 MNHEY and CDR2 SMNVEV (reference sequence). J was trimmed by 3 bases and V by 4 bases; bases with no gene match: 6.

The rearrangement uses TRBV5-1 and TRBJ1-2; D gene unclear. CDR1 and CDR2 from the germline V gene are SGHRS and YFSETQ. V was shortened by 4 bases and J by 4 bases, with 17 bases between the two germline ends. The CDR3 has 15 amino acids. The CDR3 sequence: CASSHLGPFFYGYTF. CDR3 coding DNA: TGCGCCAGCAGCCACCTCGGACCGTTTTTCTATGGCTACACCTTC.

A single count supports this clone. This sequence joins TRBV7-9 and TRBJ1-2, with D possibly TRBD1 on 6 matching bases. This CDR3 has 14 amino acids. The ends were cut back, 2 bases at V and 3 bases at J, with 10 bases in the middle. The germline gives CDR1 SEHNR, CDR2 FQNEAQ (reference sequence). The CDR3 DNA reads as TGTGCCAGCAGCTTAAAGGGGGACTACTATGGCTACACCTTC. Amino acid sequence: CASSLKGDYYGYTF.

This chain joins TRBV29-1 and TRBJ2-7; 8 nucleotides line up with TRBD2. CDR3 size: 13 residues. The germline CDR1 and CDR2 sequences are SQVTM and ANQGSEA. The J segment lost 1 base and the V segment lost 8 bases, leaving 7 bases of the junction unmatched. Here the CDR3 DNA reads TGCAGCACCTCGGGGGGGCATTCCTACGAGCAGTACTTC. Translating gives CSTSGGHSYEQYF.

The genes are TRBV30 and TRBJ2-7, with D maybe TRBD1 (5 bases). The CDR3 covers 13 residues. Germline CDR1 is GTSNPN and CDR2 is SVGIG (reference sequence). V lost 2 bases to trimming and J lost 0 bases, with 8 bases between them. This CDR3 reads CAWSTGDSYEQYF. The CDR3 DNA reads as TGTGCCTGGAGTACAGGCGACTCCTACGAGCAGTACTTC.

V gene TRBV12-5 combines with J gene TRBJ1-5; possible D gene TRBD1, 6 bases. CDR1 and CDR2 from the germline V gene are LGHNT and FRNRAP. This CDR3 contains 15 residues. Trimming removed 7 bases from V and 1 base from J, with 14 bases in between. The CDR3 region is CASDQGLGSNQPQHF. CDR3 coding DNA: TGTGCTAGTGACCAGGGGTTGGGGAGCAATCAGCCCCAGCATTTT.

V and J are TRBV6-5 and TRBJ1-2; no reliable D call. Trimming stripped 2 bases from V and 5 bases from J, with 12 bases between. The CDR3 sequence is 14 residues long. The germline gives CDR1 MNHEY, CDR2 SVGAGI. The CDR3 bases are TGTGCCAGCAGTTACGCAAGGGTTGATTATGGCTACACCTTC. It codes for CASSYARVDYGYTF.

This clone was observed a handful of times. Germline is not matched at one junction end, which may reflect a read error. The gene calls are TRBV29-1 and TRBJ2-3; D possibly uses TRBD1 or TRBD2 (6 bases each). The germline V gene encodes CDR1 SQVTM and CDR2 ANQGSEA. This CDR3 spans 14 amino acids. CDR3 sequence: CSVQEGGRTDTQYF. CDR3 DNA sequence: TGCAGCGTTCAAGAGGGGGGCCGTACAGATACGCAGTATTTT.